A single sample is the source of the 25 T cell receptor beta chains below, sequenced in a study of siplizumab effects on memory and regulatory T cells. Sequenced by immunoSEQ multiplex PCR; TCRdb stores in-frame clones only, minus some. The sample records some 62,000 clones, roughly 83% being singletons. Input material: memory CD4+ T cells sorted from blood. Receptor source: a human donor in good health.

This sequence joins TRBV11-1 and TRBJ2-7, with TRBD2 as a possible D gene (5 bases). CDR3 length: 13 residues. V gave up 6 bases and J gave up 2 bases, with 11 bases separating them. Germline V CDR1 and CDR2: SGHAT, FQDESV (reference sequence). The CDR3 sequence is CASRQDGTYEQYF. The CDR3, as DNA: TGTGCCAGCAGGCAAGACGGGACCTACGAGCAGTACTTC.

This clone was seen just once. The chain joins TRBV29-1 to TRBJ2-5, with 13 bases matching TRBD2. This CDR3 contains 16 residues. The J segment lost 0 bases and the V segment lost 4 bases, leaving 5 bases of the junction unmatched. Per germline, CDR1 SQVTM and CDR2 ANQGSEA. The CDR3 here is CSVVGLAGQYQETQYF. The CDR3 DNA reads TGCAGCGTTGTGGGACTAGCGGGACAGTACCAAGAGACCCAGTACTTC.

The chain carries TRBV21-1 and TRBJ1-5; the table's D gene call, TRBD1, was not cross checked with the DNA. TRBV21-1 is classified as a pseudogene. The CDR3 totals 18 residues. CDR3 region: CASSKEIVRDIGNQPQHF. The CDR3 coding sequence is TGTGCCAGCAGCAAAGAAATTGTGAGAGACATAGGCAATCAGCCCCAGCATTTT.

The J gene is TRBJ2-5, the V gene TRBV23-1; 8 positions match TRBD2. TRBV23-1 is flagged as an ORF with uncertain function. The CDR3 has 17 amino acids. V lost 0 bases, J lost 4 bases, and 10 bases stayed unmatched. This chain's CDR3 is CASSQSFPGRGPETQYF. CDR3 nucleotide sequence: TGCGCCAGCAGTCAATCCTTCCCCGGGAGGGGCCCAGAGACCCAGTACTTC.

The chain combines TRBV5-1 with TRBJ2-7; 9 bases line up with TRBD1. Losses at the gene ends were 4 bases for V and 5 bases for J; bases not matched to a gene: 7. The germline gives CDR1 SGHRS, CDR2 YFSETQ. CDR3 length: 14 residues. The CDR3 is CASSLGQGLDEQYF. In DNA form, the CDR3 reads TGCGCCAGCAGCCTCGGACAGGGGCTCGACGAGCAGTACTTC.

The V and J genes are TRBV18 and TRBJ2-7, with no clear D. Germline V gives CDR1 KGHSH, CDR2 LQKENI. V was shortened by 3 bases and J by 2 bases, with 14 bases between the two germline ends. The CDR3 contains 15 residues. DNA of the CDR3: TGTGCCAGCTCACCGGCTGGCAGCCCGCCCTACGAGCAGTACTTC. The encoded protein is CASSPAGSPPYEQYF.

This chain uses TRBV19 with TRBJ2-1; D is perhaps TRBD2 (6 bases). The V end was cut by 8 bases, the J end by 2 bases, with 19 bases between. Germline V gene lookup returns CDR1 LNHDA and CDR2 SQIVND (reference sequence). The length of the CDR3 is 16 residues. The CDR3 is CASSPFPSGPYNEQFF. As DNA, the CDR3 is TGTGCCAGTTCCCCCTTTCCGAGCGGGCCCTACAATGAGCAGTTCTTC.

This sequence joins TRBV4-1 and TRBJ2-5; 15 bases match TRBD2. J lost 1 base, V lost 4 bases, and 4 bases had no gene match. Germline V gene sequence: CDR1 MGHRA, CDR2 YSYEKL. This CDR3 spans 17 amino acids. The CDR3 coding sequence is TGCGCCAGCAGCCCTCCGGGACTAGCGGGGGGCCAAGAGACCCAGTACTTC. It specifies CASSPPGLAGGQETQYF.

The CDR3 spells CATSRDPFSSSGANVLTF. The DNA for the CDR3 is TGTGCCACCAGCAGAGATCCGTTTTCTTCCTCTGGGGCCAACGTCCTGACTTTC. V is TRBV15 and J is TRBJ2-6; D not certain. The germline V gene encodes CDR1 LNHNV and CDR2 YYDKDF (reference sequence). Trimming stripped 0 bases from V and 0 bases from J, with 12 bases between. The CDR3 has 18 residues.

V usage is TRBV29-1 and J usage is TRBJ2-3, with TRBD1 matching over 9 bases. The CDR3 extends over 14 amino acids. J was trimmed by 3 bases and V by 4 bases; bases with no gene match: 5. Germline values: CDR1 SQVTM, CDR2 ANQGSEA. CDR3 in amino acids: CSVGTGTGTDTQYF. The CDR3 nucleotides read TGCAGCGTTGGAACCGGGACAGGGACAGATACGCAGTATTTT.

In its sample, this clone was seen a few times. The rearrangement uses TRBV5-4 and TRBJ1-3, with TRBD1 identical over 8 bases. Unmatched junction bases numbered 12, after V lost 4 bases and J lost 0 bases. Looked up from germline, CDR1 is SGHNT and CDR2 is YYREEE (reference sequence). The length of the CDR3 is 18 residues. For the CDR3, the DNA is TGTGCCAGCAGCGTGATCCCGGGACAGGCAGACTCTGGAAACACCATATATTTT. Its protein is CASSVIPGQADSGNTIYF.

The chain combines TRBV5-1 with TRBJ2-7, with D perhaps assigned TRBD1 or TRBD2 (5 bases each). The germline gives CDR1 SGHRS, CDR2 YFSETQ. The CDR3 runs to 13 residues. V lost 6 bases and J lost 7, with 17 bases in between. The CDR3 region has the DNA TGCGCCAGCACCACCGACAGAACGGGGGAGCAGTACTTC. This sequence encodes CASTTDRTGEQYF.

The chain combines TRBV14 with TRBJ1-1; D is ambiguous. V was cut by 0 bases and J by 11 bases, with 13 bases left in between. Germline assignment: CDR1 SGHDN and CDR2 FVKESK. The CDR3 extends over 13 amino acids. DNA of the CDR3: TGTGCCAGCAGCCAAGATTTTATGTCCGCGGCTTTCTTT. Its protein is CASSQDFMSAAFF.

V and J are TRBV5-1 and TRBJ1-2, with D unclear. Trimming removed 0 bases from V and 9 bases from J, with 18 bases in between. The V gene's germline CDR1 is SGHRS and CDR2 YFSETQ. CDR3 length equals 15 residues. For the CDR3, the DNA is TGCGCCAGCAGCTTGGGCCGGGCAGGCCCGGAGAGCTACACCTTC. Translating gives CASSLGRAGPESYTF.

The chain has TRBV6-1 and TRBJ2-7; no firm D call. This CDR3 spans 13 amino acids. V lost 7 bases to trimming and J lost 0 bases, with 10 bases between them. Germline V gives CDR1 MNHNS, CDR2 SASEGT. The CDR3 nucleotides read TGTGCCAGCAAACAATCCAGCTCCTACGAGCAGTACTTC. Its translation is CASKQSSSYEQYF.

This chain joins TRBV19 and TRBJ1-2, with 10 nucleotides matching TRBD1. V trimming: 8 bases; J trimming: 0 bases; junction bases outside the gene matches: 9. The CDR3 is made up of 16 amino acids. The V gene's germline CDR1 is LNHDA and CDR2 SQIVND (reference sequence). The CDR3 nucleotides read TGTGCCAGTTCGTATGGGACAGGGGCAGCTAACTATGGCTACACCTTC. It translates to CASSYGTGAANYGYTF.

The chain uses TRBV27 and TRBJ1-5, with 8 bases identical to TRBD1. The germline CDR1 and CDR2 sequences are MNHEY and SMNVEV (reference sequence). The CDR3 length is 15 residues. V gave up 6 bases and J gave up 1 base; unmatched junction bases: 5. The CDR3 sequence is CASRLNRGSNQPQHF. CDR3 DNA: TGTGCCAGCAGGTTAAACAGGGGGAGCAATCAGCCCCAGCATTTT.

The chain couples TRBV7-8 to TRBJ1-5; the D gene is possibly TRBD1 (5 bases). Trimming shortened V by 2 bases and J by 4 bases, and 15 bases separated the two germline ends. Germline lookup yields CDR1 SGHVS and CDR2 FQNEAQ. The CDR3 is 16 residues long. The chain's CDR3 is CASSLSRTRGNQPQHF. In DNA, the CDR3 is TGTGCCAGCAGCTTATCCCGGACACGGGGTAATCAGCCCCAGCATTTT.

The chain has TRBV7-9 and TRBJ2-2, with D possibly matching TRBD1 (6 bases). There are 15 residues in the CDR3. The germline gives CDR1 SEHNR, CDR2 FQNEAQ (reference sequence). V lost 1 base and J 3 bases, leaving 9 bases between the germline ends. The CDR3 spells CASSLGQADTGELFF. CDR3 nucleotide sequence: TGTGCCAGCAGCTTAGGACAGGCGGACACCGGGGAGCTGTTTTTT.

The rearrangement uses TRBV7-2 and TRBJ2-7; no clear D. Germline CDR1 SGHTA, CDR2 FQGNSA. This CDR3 spans 13 amino acids. Trimming pared 5 bases from V and 3 bases from J, leaving 11 bases between. CDR3: CASSRVANYEQYF. The CDR3 region has the DNA TGTGCCAGCAGCCGTGTGGCAAACTACGAGCAGTACTTC.

The chain carries TRBV27 and TRBJ1-2; TRBD1 agrees at 7 bases. Germline trimming cut 4 bases from V and 0 bases from J; bases unmatched to any gene: 14. Germline assignment: CDR1 MNHEY and CDR2 SMNVEV (reference sequence). The CDR3 has 18 amino acids. The DNA of the CDR3 is TGTGCCAGCAGTTCTGGACAGGTCAGGGACCCCGCTAACTATGGCTACACCTTC. This encodes CASSSGQVRDPANYGYTF.

Comment on this clone: This sample includes further DNA sequences coding for the same CDR3. The V call is TRBV2, the J call TRBJ2-2; no clear D gene. The CDR3 consists of 14 residues. The V end lost 7 bases, the J end lost 9 bases, and 18 bases lay between the germline ends. Germline assignment: CDR1 SNHLY and CDR2 FYNNEI. The CDR3: CASTNQNVGWELFF. The CDR3 nucleotides read TGTGCCAGCACCAACCAGAACGTGGGGTGGGAGCTGTTTTTT.

This clone was observed a few times. The J gene is TRBJ2-1, the V gene TRBV25-1; D assignment may be TRBD1 or TRBD2 (5 bases each). With 3 bases removed from V and 12 bases from J, the gap between germline ends came to 12 bases. Per germline, CDR1 MGHDK and CDR2 SYGVNS. The CDR3 runs to 12 residues. CDR3 DNA: TGTGCCAGCAGTGATGGGACCGACAGGCAGTTCTTC. This encodes CASSDGTDRQFF.

The rearrangement uses TRBV5-6 and TRBJ2-1; 15 bases fit TRBD2. The trim removed 1 base at V and 3 bases at J, leaving 8 bases unmatched. The CDR3 is 19 residues long. The V gene's germline CDR1 is SGHDT and CDR2 YYEEEE. CDR3 sequence: CASSLPGTSGGRFYNEQFF. The CDR3 DNA follows: TGTGCCAGCAGCTTGCCCGGGACTAGCGGGGGGAGATTCTACAATGAGCAGTTCTTC.

This clone was found once. The J gene is TRBJ2-1, the V gene TRBV6-6; D unresolved. Trimming took off 7 bases at V and 0 bases at J, with 10 bases between the two ends. The CDR3 sequence is 14 residues long. Germline CDR1 reads MNHNY; CDR2 reads SVGAGI (reference sequence). The CDR3 loop is CASKLLSSYNEQFF. CDR3 in DNA: TGTGCCAGCAAACTACTAAGCTCCTACAATGAGCAGTTCTTC.